This T cell receptor (beta chain) was captured in a study of shared clonotypes between healthy human individuals. Study as a whole: Each donor contributed plates that comprised three CD4 naive, three CD4 memory, two CD8 naive and one CD8 memory.

Details on this clone: Antigen specificity is unknown.

The germline CDR1 and CDR2 sequences are SQVTM and ANQGSEA. CDR3 length: 14 amino acids. V lost 3 bases, J lost 7 bases, and 8 bases stayed unmatched. Clones were sequenced by immunoSEQ multiplex PCR, and TCRdb holds only the in-frame ones, with some missing. The table lists about 870,000 clones, 92% of them singletons, with less than 25% in the top ten. The naive CD8 population came from CD45RO-negative cells selected for CCR7, without terminally differentiated effector memory CD45RA+ cells. Adult donors, all healthy and HIV-negative, had no recent acute infections or vaccinations. Donors comprised only Caucasian adults living in Nashville, Tennessee. General study findings and limits: The sharing of roughly 5% of naive CD4 clonotypes was seen across several donors.

The chain uses TRBV29-1 and TRBJ2-1; 8 bases agree with TRBD1. The clonotype was recovered from a man younger than 45 in good health. Sequencing input: naive CD8+ T cells sorted from blood. CDR3 region: CSVDQGANGNEQFF. The CDR3 DNA reads as TGCAGCGTTGATCAGGGGGCGAACGGGAATGAGCAGTTCTTC.